These T cell receptor beta chains were read from a single sample in a study of cytomegalovirus exposure and HLA in healthy donors. Some clones are missing from TCRdb's copy, which holds only in-frame ones; the method was immunoSEQ multiplex PCR. The profile shows about 130,000 clones, roughly a sixth of them singletons. The sequencing sample was made of PBMCs. These receptors were collected from a female donor in good health and CMV-seropositive. The CDR3 runs from the conserved cysteine through the conserved F or W. Fields, in order: V gene, D gene, clone size, J gene, CDR3 protein, CDR3 DNA. A D gene is named only where the DNA matches it firmly. Clone size is given for some rows only: seen once, a few or many times, or a class if the clone is expanded.

TRBV6-1	TRBD2	NA	TRBJ2-7	CASSETSTSGGGAYEQYF	TGTGCCAGCAGTGAAACTTCGACTAGCGGGGGCGGTGCCTACGAGCAGTACTTC
TRBV7-9	TRBD2	once	TRBJ2-2	CASSRTSGNTGELFF	TGTGCCAGCAGCCGGACTAGCGGGAACACCGGGGAGCTGTTTTTT
TRBV4-3	TRBD1	few	TRBJ2-2	CASRDRGRKGETGELFF	TGCGCCAGCCGGGACAGGGGGCGAAAGGGGGAGACCGGGGAGCTGTTTTTT
TRBV7-6	NA	few	TRBJ2-2	CASSPGHHTGELFF	TGTGCCAGCAGCCCCGGACACCACACCGGGGAGCTGTTTTTT
TRBV9	NA	NA	TRBJ1-1	CASSVGSTPNTEAFF	TGTGCCAGCAGCGTAGGTTCAACACCCAACACTGAAGCTTTCTTT
TRBV5-1	NA	NA	TRBJ2-5	CASSLGDGYRGQETQYF	TGCGCCAGCAGCTTGGGCGACGGATATCGGGGTCAAGAGACCCAGTACTTC
TRBV6-5	NA	NA	TRBJ2-1	CASSYSPTALQGEQFF	TGTGCCAGCAGTTACTCACCCACCGCCCTTCAGGGGGAGCAGTTCTTC
TRBV14	TRBD2	NA	TRBJ2-1	CASSQGRRTSEPSYNEQFF	TGTGCCAGCAGCCAAGGCCGCCGGACTAGCGAACCATCCTACAATGAGCAGTTCTTC
TRBV7-9	TRBD1	few	TRBJ1-5	CASSLDRGNQPQHF	TGTGCCAGCAGCCTCGACAGGGGAAATCAGCCCCAGCATTTT
TRBV5-1	TRBD2	few	TRBJ2-3	CASSPYSPTSGAFTDTQYF	TGCGCCAGCAGCCCCTACTCACCGACTAGCGGGGCGTTCACAGATACGCAGTATTTT
TRBV7-3	TRBD2	few	TRBJ2-3	CASSPKLADYTDTQYF	TGTGCCAGCAGTCCTAAACTAGCGGATTACACAGATACGCAGTATTTT
TRBV4-3	NA	NA	TRBJ2-1	CASSQGAGVGNEQFF	TGCGCCAGCAGCCAAGGGGCAGGGGTAGGCAATGAGCAGTTCTTC
TRBV30	NA	NA	TRBJ2-1	CAWSLISGYNEQFF	TGTGCCTGGAGTCTAATCTCCGGCTACAATGAGCAGTTCTTC
TRBV7-6	NA	NA	TRBJ2-2	CAGGSYTGELFF	TGTGCCGGGGGCAGCTACACCGGGGAGCTGTTTTTT
TRBV7-2	TRBD2	NA	TRBJ2-1	CASSLVFAGGPHNEQFF	TGTGCCAGCAGCTTAGTCTTTGCGGGAGGGCCCCACAATGAGCAGTTCTTC
TRBV27	NA	few	TRBJ2-4	CASSSWTGGTGPTSSKNIQYF	TGTGCCAGCAGTTCTTGGACAGGCGGAACGGGGCCTACTAGCAGTAAAAACATTCAGTACTTC
TRBV5-1	NA	few	TRBJ2-7	CASSLARGPYEQYF	TGCGCCAGCAGCTTGGCCAGGGGTCCCTACGAGCAGTACTTC
TRBV5-4	NA	NA	TRBJ1-6	CASSLSRTFNSPLHF	TGTGCCAGCAGCTTGTCTAGGACATTTAATTCACCCCTCCACTTT
TRBV6-5	TRBD1	NA	TRBJ1-2	CASSLLDRANGYTF	TGTGCCAGCAGTTTACTCGACAGGGCCAATGGCTACACCTTC
TRBV5-6	TRBD2	few	TRBJ2-1	CASDGTSGRDEQFF	TGTGCCAGCGACGGGACTAGCGGACGAGATGAGCAGTTCTTC
TRBV7-2	NA	NA	TRBJ1-2	CASSLRSIVGGYTF	TGTGCCAGCAGCTTACGGTCTATAGTCGGTGGCTACACCTTC
TRBV4-3	TRBD1	NA	TRBJ2-5	CASSTTGKETQYF	TGCGCCAGCAGCACGACAGGGAAAGAGACCCAGTACTTC
TRBV27	TRBD2	NA	TRBJ2-7	CASMTSGLAYEQYF	TGTGCCAGCATGACTAGCGGGCTTGCCTACGAGCAGTACTTC
TRBV10-3	NA	NA	TRBJ2-2	CAISDFSASAAGELFF	TGTGCCATCAGTGATTTCAGCGCGAGCGCTGCCGGGGAGCTGTTTTTT
TRBV7-2	NA	NA	TRBJ1-1	CASSWKTGTEAFF	TGTGCCAGCAGCTGGAAAACGGGTACTGAAGCTTTCTTT
TRBV4-2	NA	NA	TRBJ1-2	CASSQDRPLRAYGYTF	TGTGCCAGCAGCCAAGATAGACCCCTCAGGGCCTATGGCTACACCTTC
TRBV10-3	NA	few	TRBJ2-3	CAISVQTGDTQYF	TGTGCCATCAGCGTACAGACCGGAGATACGCAGTATTTT
TRBV2	TRBD1	NA	TRBJ2-1	CASRTQGAVYEQFF	TGTGCCAGCAGAACACAGGGGGCAGTCTATGAGCAGTTCTTC
TRBV4-2	TRBD1	NA	TRBJ1-3	CASSQDRGDRLTIYF	TGTGCCAGCAGCCAAGATCGCGGGGACAGGTTAACCATATATTTT
TRBV27	NA	NA	TRBJ1-2	CASSSTAGYYGYTF	TGTGCCAGCAGTTCAACGGCAGGGTACTATGGCTACACCTTC
TRBV4-1	NA	few	TRBJ2-3	CASSQEGGPGHSTDTQYF	TGCGCCAGCAGCCAGGAAGGGGGTCCGGGACACAGCACAGATACGCAGTATTTT
TRBV2	TRBD1	few	TRBJ1-2	CASSADRFNYGYTF	TGTGCCAGCAGTGCGGACAGGTTTAACTATGGCTACACCTTC
TRBV28	NA	NA	TRBJ1-1	CASTLTGGAEAFF	TGTGCCAGCACTCTGACAGGAGGCGCTGAAGCTTTCTTT
TRBV14	TRBD2	NA	TRBJ2-1	CASSQVPRTSGKDEQFF	TGTGCCAGCAGCCAAGTCCCCCGGACTAGCGGGAAGGATGAGCAGTTCTTC
TRBV25-1	NA	few	TRBJ2-7	CASSDWTVLAYEQYF	TGTGCCAGCAGTGACTGGACAGTATTAGCCTACGAGCAGTACTTC
TRBV6-5	TRBD1	few	TRBJ1-2	CASSPPGQLTYGYTF	TGTGCCAGCAGTCCCCCGGGACAGCTAACCTATGGCTACACCTTC
TRBV9	NA	NA	TRBJ2-7	CASSVAAGNSYEQYF	TGTGCCAGCAGCGTAGCTGCAGGGAATTCCTACGAGCAGTACTTC
TRBV4-3	NA	NA	TRBJ2-1	CASSQEGSSYNEQFF	TGCGCCAGCAGCCAAGAAGGGAGCTCCTACAATGAGCAGTTCTTC
TRBV30	TRBD2	few	TRBJ2-1	CACAGLAGDNEQFF	TGTGCCTGTGCGGGACTAGCGGGAGACAATGAGCAGTTCTTC
TRBV6-1	NA	few	TRBJ1-4	CASSELKRGKLFF	TGTGCCAGCAGTGAGTTAAAAAGGGGGAAACTGTTTTTT
TRBV28	NA	NA	TRBJ1-6	CASSLPQVGSKPLHF	TGTGCCAGCAGTTTACCCCAGGTTGGCTCGAAGCCCCTCCACTTT
TRBV4-1	TRBD1	NA	TRBJ1-3	CASSHVTGTGGGNTIYF	TGCGCCAGCAGCCATGTTACCGGGACAGGGGGAGGAAACACCATATATTTT
TRBV28	TRBD2	few	TRBJ2-1	CASRLTSGLNEQFF	TGTGCCAGCAGACTGACTAGCGGGCTTAATGAGCAGTTCTTC
TRBV4-3	TRBD1	NA	TRBJ2-7	CASSRRLDRSYEQYF	TGCGCCAGCAGCCGACGACTGGACAGGAGCTACGAGCAGTACTTC
TRBV19	NA	few	TRBJ2-3	CASSPLVGRDTQYF	TGTGCCAGTAGCCCTCTTGTGGGCCGAGATACGCAGTATTTT
TRBV7-6	TRBD1	few	TRBJ2-7	CASSLVYGQGAYEQYF	TGTGCCAGCAGCTTAGTTTACGGACAGGGGGCGTACGAGCAGTACTTC
TRBV7-8	TRBD1	NA	TRBJ1-4	CASSLRGATGGYEKLFF	TGTGCCAGCAGCTTAAGAGGCGCGACAGGGGGGTACGAAAAACTGTTTTTT
TRBV27	NA	few	TRBJ1-2	CASSPRGSYGYTF	TGTGCCAGCAGTCCTCGGGGGTCATATGGCTACACCTTC
TRBV6-5	NA	NA	TRBJ2-7	CASSYGGASSYEQYF	TGTGCCAGCAGTTACGGAGGAGCAAGCTCCTACGAGCAGTACTTC
TRBV2	TRBD2	NA	TRBJ2-7	CASRTSGRTTYEQYF	TGTGCCAGCAGGACTAGCGGGAGGACGACCTACGAGCAGTACTTC
TRBV4-2	NA	few	TRBJ1-1	CASSQGRWDTEAFF	TGTGCCAGCAGCCAAGGCCGGTGGGACACCGAAGCTTTCTTT
TRBV4-3	TRBD2	NA	TRBJ2-7	CASSLLAGGSYEQYF	TGCGCCAGCAGCTTACTAGCGGGGGGATCCTACGAGCAGTACTTC
TRBV6-5	TRBD1	NA	TRBJ1-1	CASSYGTGDEAFF	TGTGCCAGCAGCTACGGGACAGGGGATGAAGCTTTCTTT
TRBV6-5	NA	NA	TRBJ1-2	CASSYDPGNYGYTF	TGTGCCAGCAGTTACGATCCGGGGAACTATGGCTACACCTTC